These 5 T cell receptor beta chains were sequenced from one sample in a study of T and B cells in COVID-19 patients. Blood genomic DNA input for TRB amplification was roughly 220-500 ng. Multiplex PCR with BIOMED2 TRB-A/B primer pools amplified TRB rearrangements. From the multiplex PCR reads, TCRdb called clonotypes with MiXCR, one entry per CDR3 protein. Of approximately 8,000 distinct CDR3 sequences in the sample, around 25% were seen once. Sequencing used blood. The receptors stem from a human donor who had recovered from COVID-19.

The chain is built from TRBV24-1 and TRBJ2-1; 7 nucleotides line up with TRBD1. Trimming cost V 7 bases and J 2 bases; bases outside gene matches: 10. From germline, CDR1 is KGHDR and CDR2 SFDVKD. The CDR3 covers 16 residues. CDR3 sequence (DNA): TGTGCCACCAGCGAATCCAGGGGGATGGCCTACAATGAGCAGTTCTTC. It translates to CATSESRGMAYNEQFF.

This clonotype turned up a few times. The chain employs TRBV21-1 and TRBJ2-2; the tabulated D call, TRBD1, remains unverified against the DNA. TRBV21-1 is shown as a pseudogene. The CDR3 is 18 amino acids. As DNA, the CDR3 is TGTGCCAGCAGCAGTGAGGGGCGGGGGTGTAGGGTAATCGGGGAGCTGTTTTTT. This sequence encodes CASSSEGRGCRVIGELFF.

In its sample, this clonotype was seen many times. The chain is built from TRBV12-3 or TRBV12-4 and TRBJ2-1; D may be TRBD2 (6 bases). The CDR3 covers 16 residues. Trimming took 6 bases from V and 0 from J, leaving 15 bases between them. CDR3 sequence (DNA): TGTGCCAGCAGAGGACAACGGGGGAACTCCTACAATGAGCAGTTCTTC. Encoded protein: CASRGQRGNSYNEQFF.

This clonotype occurred a few times. The chain uses TRBV28 and TRBJ2-7, with no clear D. Germline loops: CDR1 MDHEN, CDR2 SYDVKM. Trimming removed 5 bases at V and 6 bases at J, with 14 bases between. The CDR3 spans 13 residues. The CDR3 spells CASSVISPGEQYF. The CDR3 DNA reads TGTGCCAGCAGTGTCATATCGCCCGGCGAGCAGTACTTC.

In its sample, this clonotype was seen a few times. The V gene is TRBV5-1, the J gene TRBJ2-5; 8 positions match TRBD1. In germline, CDR1 is SGHRS, CDR2 YFSETQ. This CDR3 is built from 13 residues. Losses at the gene ends were 7 bases for V and 2 bases for J; bases not matched to a gene: 4. CDR3 region: CASRTGLQETQYF. Here the CDR3 DNA reads TGCGCCAGCCGGACAGGGTTACAAGAGACCCAGTACTTC.